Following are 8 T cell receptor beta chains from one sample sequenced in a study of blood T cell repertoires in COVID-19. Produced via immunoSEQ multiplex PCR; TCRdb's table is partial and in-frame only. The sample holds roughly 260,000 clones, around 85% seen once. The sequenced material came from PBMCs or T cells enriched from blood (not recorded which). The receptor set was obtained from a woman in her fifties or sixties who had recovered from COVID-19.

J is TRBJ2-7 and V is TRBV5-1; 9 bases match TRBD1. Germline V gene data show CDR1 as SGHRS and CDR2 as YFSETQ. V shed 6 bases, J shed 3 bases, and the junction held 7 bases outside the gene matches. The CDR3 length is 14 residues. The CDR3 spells CASKSQTGGYEQYF. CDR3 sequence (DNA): TGCGCCAGCAAATCTCAGACAGGGGGCTACGAGCAGTACTTC.

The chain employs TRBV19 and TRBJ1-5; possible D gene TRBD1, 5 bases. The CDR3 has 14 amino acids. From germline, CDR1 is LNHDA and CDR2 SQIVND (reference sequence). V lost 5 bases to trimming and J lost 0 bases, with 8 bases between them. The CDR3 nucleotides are TGTGCCAGTAGTCCACAGGTTAGCAATCAGCCCCAGCATTTT. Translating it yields CASSPQVSNQPQHF. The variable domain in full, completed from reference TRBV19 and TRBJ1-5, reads DGGITQSPKYLFRKEGQNVTLSCEQNLNHDAMYWYRQDPGQGLRLIYYSQIVNDFQKGDIAEGYSVSREKKESFPLTVTSAQKNPTAFYLCASSPQVSNQPQHFGDGTRLSIL.

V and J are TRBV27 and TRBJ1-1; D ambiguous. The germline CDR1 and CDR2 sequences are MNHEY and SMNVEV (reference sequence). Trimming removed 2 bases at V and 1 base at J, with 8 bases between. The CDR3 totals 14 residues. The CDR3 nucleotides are TGTGCCAGCAGTTTAACGCCGGGGAACACTGAAGCTTTCTTT. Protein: CASSLTPGNTEAFF.

Here the CDR3 reads CAISEPATGFTDTQYF. DNA for the CDR3: TGTGCCATCAGTGAGCCCGCAACGGGATTCACAGATACGCAGTATTTT. The chain recombines TRBV10-3 with TRBJ2-3; D is possibly TRBD2 (5 bases). The CDR3 is 16 amino acids. With 2 bases removed from V and 2 bases from J, the gap between germline ends came to 14 bases. Germline lookup yields CDR1 ENHRY and CDR2 SYGVKD.

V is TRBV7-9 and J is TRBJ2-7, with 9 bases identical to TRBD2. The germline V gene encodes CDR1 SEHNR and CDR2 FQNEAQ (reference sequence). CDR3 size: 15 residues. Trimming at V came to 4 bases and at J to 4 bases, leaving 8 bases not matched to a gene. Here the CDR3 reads CASSSGTSPMYEQYF. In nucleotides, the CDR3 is TGTGCCAGCAGCTCTGGGACTAGCCCTATGTACGAGCAGTACTTC.

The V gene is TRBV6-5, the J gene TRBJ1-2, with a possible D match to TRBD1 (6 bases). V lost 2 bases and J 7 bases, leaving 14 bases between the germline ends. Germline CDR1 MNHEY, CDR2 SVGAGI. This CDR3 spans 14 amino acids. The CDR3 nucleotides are TGTGCCAGCAGTTACGGGGGCTCCTTCGGTGGCTACACCTTC. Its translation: CASSYGGSFGGYTF.

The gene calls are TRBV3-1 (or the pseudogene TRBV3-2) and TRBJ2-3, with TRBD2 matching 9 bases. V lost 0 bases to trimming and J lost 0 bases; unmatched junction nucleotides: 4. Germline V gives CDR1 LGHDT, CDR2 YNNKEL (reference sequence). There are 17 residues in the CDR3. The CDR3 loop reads CASSQDLSGRSTDTQYF. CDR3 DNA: TGTGCCAGCAGCCAAGATCTAAGCGGGAGGAGCACAGATACGCAGTATTTT.

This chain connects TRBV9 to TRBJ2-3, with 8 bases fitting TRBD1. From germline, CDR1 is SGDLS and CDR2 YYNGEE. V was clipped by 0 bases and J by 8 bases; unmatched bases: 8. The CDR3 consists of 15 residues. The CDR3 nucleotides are TGTGCCAGCAGCGTAGGATGGCAGGGGGCAAGTACGCAGTATTTT. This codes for CASSVGWQGASTQYF.